The 30 T cell receptor beta chains below were found in one sample sequenced in a study of blood T cell repertoires in COVID-19. Only in-frame clones appear in the TCRdb table, and some are missing; sequencing was by immunoSEQ multiplex PCR. The sample records about 300,000 clones, around 87% being singletons. Input material: peripheral blood. All receptors come from a man aged 70 or older with acute or convalescent COVID-19.

This clone was observed once. This chain links TRBV20-1 with TRBJ2-7; 8 bases line up with TRBD2. CDR1 and CDR2 (germline): DFQATT, SNEGSKA (reference sequence). This CDR3 spans 14 amino acids. The V segment lost 3 bases and the J segment 6 bases; nucleotides outside the gene matches: 10. In nucleotides, the CDR3 is TGCAGTGCTAGTGTGCGGGGGGCACGGTCCGAGCAGTACTTC. It codes for CSASVRGARSEQYF.

The chain couples TRBV10-3 to TRBJ2-5; weak D call: TRBD2 (6 bases). The V end lost 3 bases, the J end lost 0 bases, and 14 bases lay between the germline ends. The CDR3 totals 16 residues. Germline-derived CDR1 and CDR2 are ENHRY and SYGVKD. The CDR3 spells CAISDPIRDYQETQYF. CDR3 DNA: TGTGCCATCAGTGACCCGATCCGGGACTACCAAGAGACCCAGTACTTC.

The rearrangement uses TRBV15 and TRBJ2-6; D gene unclear. Trimming left V 0 bases short and J 0 bases short, with 12 bases between. The CDR3 extends over 18 amino acids. Per the germline V gene, CDR1 is LNHNV and CDR2 is YYDKDF (reference sequence). CDR3 loop: CATSREPPVASGANVLTF. The CDR3 DNA follows: TGTGCCACCAGCAGAGAACCCCCCGTAGCCTCTGGGGCCAACGTCCTGACTTTC.

The chain employs TRBV7-2 and TRBJ2-1, with D perhaps TRBD2 (5 bases). The germline CDR1 and CDR2 sequences are SGHTA and FQGNSA. CDR3 length: 12 amino acids. V was cut by 1 base and J by 11 bases, with 9 bases left in between. This CDR3 reads CASSLEVGKQFF. CDR3 sequence (DNA): TGTGCCAGCAGCTTAGAGGTCGGGAAGCAGTTCTTC.

A few counts support this clone. The CDR3 is CASSFSSGQGADTQYF. The CDR3 DNA reads TGTGCCAGCAGCTTTAGTTCGGGACAGGGGGCAGATACGCAGTATTTT. The chain uses TRBV5-8 and TRBJ2-3; 11 nucleotides agree with TRBD1. Looked up from germline, CDR1 is SGHTS and CDR2 is YDEGEE. The J segment lost 4 bases and the V segment lost 2 bases, leaving 6 bases of the junction unmatched. The CDR3 is 16 residues long.

This chain connects TRBV3-1 (or the pseudogene TRBV3-2) to TRBJ1-1; D is uncertain. From germline, CDR1 is LGHDT and CDR2 YNNKEL (reference sequence). The length of the CDR3 is 14 residues. V lost 4 bases to trimming and J lost 5 bases, with 14 bases between them. The CDR3 reads CASSPVGGETEAFF. DNA for the CDR3: TGTGCCAGCAGCCCGGTCGGCGGGGAAACTGAAGCTTTCTTT.

The gene calls are TRBV3-1 (or the pseudogene TRBV3-2) and TRBJ1-6, with a possible D match to TRBD1 (5 bases). V lost 1 base and J lost 7, with 11 bases in between. The germline V gene encodes CDR1 LGHDT and CDR2 YNNKEL (reference sequence). CDR3 length: 15 residues. The CDR3 spells CASSQGQGRNSPLHF. The DNA for the CDR3 is TGTGCCAGCAGCCAAGGTCAGGGCCGGAATTCACCCCTCCACTTT.

This clone was found once. The rearrangement links TRBV30 to TRBJ1-5; D not certain. This CDR3 is 14 amino acids long. CDR1 and CDR2 (germline): GTSNPN, SVGIG (reference sequence). V lost 1 base and J lost 3, with 10 bases in between. This CDR3 is CAWSAASNNQPQHF. CDR3 DNA sequence: TGTGCCTGGAGTGCCGCGTCAAACAATCAGCCCCAGCATTTT.

DNA for the CDR3: TGTGCCAGCAGCTTAGGCGGAAACTATGGCTACACCTTC. Encoded protein: CASSLGGNYGYTF. V usage is TRBV7-9 and J usage is TRBJ1-2; D unresolved. CDR1 and CDR2 (germline): SEHNR, FQNEAQ (reference sequence). The CDR3 spans 13 residues. V dropped 1 base and J dropped 2 bases, with 5 bases sitting between them.

The CDR3 protein is CASSQDGRDRGETQYF. CDR3 DNA: TGTGCCAGCAGCCAAGATGGGAGGGACAGGGGAGAGACCCAGTACTTC. V and J are TRBV14 and TRBJ2-5, with 10 bases lining up with TRBD1. The CDR3 loop spans 16 amino acids. V shed 0 bases and J 4 bases; nucleotides not matched to a gene: 5. Germline values: CDR1 SGHDN, CDR2 FVKESK.

This clone has only a few counts. The chain carries TRBV11-2 and TRBJ2-2, with D tentatively TRBD2 (5 bases). The CDR3 has 13 residues. Trimming left V 2 bases short and J 7 bases short, with 8 bases between. CDR1 SGHAT and CDR2 FQNNGV come from the germline V gene. CDR3 sequence (DNA): TGTGCCAGCAGCTTAATGAGGGACGGGGAGCTGTTTTTT. Amino acid sequence: CASSLMRDGELFF.

The CDR3 sequence is CASSQVPGQGLGGYTF. In DNA, the CDR3 is TGCGCCAGCAGCCAGGTCCCGGGACAGGGTTTGGGAGGCTACACCTTC. The chain combines TRBV5-1 with TRBJ1-2; 9 bases map to TRBD1. Unmatched junction bases numbered 15, after V lost 4 bases and J lost 8 bases. The germline gives CDR1 SGHRS, CDR2 YFSETQ. The CDR3 consists of 16 residues.

This clone appeared once. The gene calls are TRBV7-3 and TRBJ2-5, with TRBD2 matching 8 bases. V lost 8 bases, J lost 4 bases, and 12 bases stayed unmatched. The germline CDR1 and CDR2 sequences are SGHTA and FQGTGA. The CDR3 covers 15 residues. CDR3 sequence reads: CASALGRGARETQYF. In nucleotides, the CDR3 is TGTGCCAGCGCACTTGGGCGGGGGGCCCGAGAGACCCAGTACTTC.

This chain joins TRBV28 and TRBJ2-2; TRBD1 matches at 8 bases. The V gene end was trimmed by 4 bases and the J gene end by 1 base; junction bases not matched to a gene: 8. Per germline, CDR1 MDHEN and CDR2 SYDVKM. This CDR3 region has 17 residues. In DNA, the CDR3 is TGTGCCAGCAGTTCCCCCATCGACAGGGGGAACACCGGGGAGCTGTTTTTT. Encoded protein: CASSSPIDRGNTGELFF. Variable domain in full (rest from reference TRBV28 and TRBJ2-2): DVKVTQSSRYLVKRTGEKVFLECVQDMDHENMFWYRQDPGLGLRLIYFSYDVKMKEKGDIPEGYSVSREKKERFSLILESASTNQTSMYLCASSSPIDRGNTGELFFGEGSRLTVL.

This rearrangement joins TRBV4-3 to TRBJ1-1; weak D call: TRBD1 (6 bases). CDR1 LGHNA and CDR2 YSLEER come from the germline V gene. The germline V and J ends were trimmed by 0 bases and 1 base, with 15 bases remaining between them. The CDR3 loop spans 17 amino acids. CDR3: CASSQDFTWGQNTEAFF. The CDR3 nucleotides are TGCGCCAGCAGCCAAGATTTCACCTGGGGACAGAACACTGAAGCTTTCTTT.

The V call is TRBV23-1, the J call TRBJ2-7, with D possibly TRBD2 on 6 matching bases. TRBV23-1 is an open reading frame, and its role is uncertain. V shed 10 bases and J shed 2 bases, with 21 bases lying between them. The CDR3 is 15 amino acids. The CDR3 DNA is TGCGCCACCGTCCAAAAGGGTGGCGGGGCCTACGAGCAGTACTTC. Amino acids: CATVQKGGGAYEQYF.

CDR3 nucleotide sequence: TGTGCCTGGAGTGGAGGTGCGAGGGCCCTCCACTTT. Amino acid sequence: CAWSGGARALHF. The genes are TRBV30 and TRBJ1-6; D unclear. V was trimmed by 1 base and J by 14 bases, leaving 12 bases between them. This CDR3 has 12 residues. From germline, CDR1 is GTSNPN and CDR2 SVGIG (reference sequence).

The rearrangement links TRBV27 to TRBJ2-5, with 8 bases identical to TRBD1. The germline V gene has CDR1 MNHEY and CDR2 SMNVEV (reference sequence). The ends lost 5 bases at V and 5 bases at J; junction bases unmatched: 10. This CDR3 is built from 15 residues. Here the CDR3 DNA reads TGTGCCAGCAGTACCCAAAGGACAGGGCGGGAGACCCAGTACTTC. The encoded protein is CASSTQRTGRETQYF.

The J gene is TRBJ1-4, the V gene TRBV5-6, with D perhaps TRBD1 (5 bases). The CDR3 totals 18 residues. V shed 2 bases and J shed 3 bases, with 20 bases lying between them. Germline V gives CDR1 SGHDT, CDR2 YYEEEE. In DNA form, the CDR3 reads TGTGCCAGCAGCTTCACCCAGGCATGGGGCAGATCTAATGAAAAACTGTTTTTT. Translating it yields CASSFTQAWGRSNEKLFF.

The chain couples TRBV6-2 or TRBV6-3 to TRBJ2-1; tentatively, D is TRBD1 (5 bases). V shed 2 bases and J shed 1 base, with 12 bases lying between them. Germline CDR1 is MNHEY and CDR2 is SVGEGT. The CDR3 is 16 amino acids. CDR3 nucleotide sequence: TGTGCCAGCAGTTACGAAACAGGCCTTTCCTACAATGAGCAGTTCTTC. It specifies CASSYETGLSYNEQFF.

A word on this clone: Other DNA sequences within the sample encode an identical CDR3. The chain carries TRBV30 and TRBJ1-5; no clear D. Germline V CDR1 and CDR2: GTSNPN, SVGIG (reference sequence). There are 13 residues in the CDR3. V lost 1 base and J lost 4, with 8 bases in between. CDR3 in amino acids: CAWSGGGNQPQHF. The CDR3 DNA reads as TGTGCCTGGAGTGGAGGTGGGAATCAGCCCCAGCATTTT.

The chain couples TRBV13 to TRBJ1-1, with D perhaps matching TRBD1 (6 bases). Trimming cost V 4 bases and J 4 bases, with 13 bases left between them. The CDR3 is 14 amino acids. CDR1 PRHDT and CDR2 FYEKMQ come from the germline V gene (reference sequence). CDR3 amino acids: CASSSYRAGTEAFF. The CDR3 DNA reads TGTGCCAGCAGCTCTTACAGGGCCGGCACTGAAGCTTTCTTT.

The rearrangement uses TRBV5-1 and TRBJ1-1; 8 positions match TRBD1. The CDR3 totals 17 residues. The germline V gene encodes CDR1 SGHRS and CDR2 YFSETQ. The V and J ends lost 3 bases and 3 bases, in that order; junction bases with no gene match: 13. In DNA, the CDR3 is TGCGCCAGCAGCTCGCAACCTCAGGGGGCTACGGACACTGAAGCTTTCTTT. Residues: CASSSQPQGATDTEAFF.

The rearrangement uses TRBV15 and TRBJ1-2, with unresolved D. The CDR3 loop spans 15 amino acids. Germline assignment: CDR1 LNHNV and CDR2 YYDKDF (reference sequence). V lost 0 bases and J 0 bases, leaving 8 bases between the germline ends. The DNA for the CDR3 is TGTGCCACCAGCAGAGATCAAGGAGCTAACTATGGCTACACCTTC. Amino acid sequence: CATSRDQGANYGYTF.

The gene calls are TRBV4-2 and TRBJ2-5; 14 bases are a match to TRBD2. This CDR3 contains 18 residues. Trimming removed 0 bases from V and 7 bases from J; junction bases left unmatched: 10. Germline CDR1 reads LGHNA; CDR2 reads YNFKEQ. The CDR3: CASSQEGGLAGDRWTQYF. In DNA form, the CDR3 reads TGTGCCAGCAGCCAAGAAGGGGGACTAGCGGGGGATCGTTGGACCCAGTACTTC.

This sequence joins TRBV28 and TRBJ1-2; TRBD1 matches at 8 bases. Germline-derived CDR1 and CDR2 are MDHEN and SYDVKM. CDR3 length equals 16 residues. The trim removed 0 bases at V and 6 bases at J, leaving 9 bases unmatched. The CDR3 sequence is CASSLWPGQGFDGYTF. CDR3 sequence (DNA): TGTGCCAGCAGTTTATGGCCAGGACAGGGTTTCGATGGCTACACCTTC.

V is TRBV5-1 and J is TRBJ2-5, with a tentative D call TRBD1 (6 bases). The CDR3 covers 15 residues. Germline V gene data show CDR1 as SGHRS and CDR2 as YFSETQ. V lost 0 bases and J lost 3, with 12 bases in between. This chain's CDR3 is CASSLAETGEETQYF. The DNA for the CDR3 is TGCGCCAGCAGCTTGGCCGAGACAGGAGAAGAGACCCAGTACTTC. Using reference TRBV5-1 and TRBJ2-5 for the parts outside the CDR3, the full variable domain is KAGVTQTPRYLIKTRGQQVTLSCSPISGHRSVSWYQQTPGQGLQFLFEYFSETQRNKGNFPGRFSGRQFSNSRSEMNVSTLELGDSALYLCASSLAETGEETQYFGPGTRLLVL.

This clone turned up a few times. This sequence joins TRBV28 and TRBJ1-2, with a tentative D call TRBD1 (5 bases). Trimming left V 5 bases short and J 4 bases short, with 11 bases between. Per the germline V gene, CDR1 is MDHEN and CDR2 is SYDVKM. The length of the CDR3 is 13 residues. The CDR3 nucleotides are TGTGCCAGCAGTCCGGGGGGGACCTATGGCTACACCTTC. Its translation: CASSPGGTYGYTF.

A remark on this clone: At the DNA level, this CDR3 is encoded by other sequences in the same sample as well. The chain couples TRBV6-5 to TRBJ1-1; TRBD1 matches at 7 bases. The germline gives CDR1 MNHEY, CDR2 SVGAGI. V lost 6 bases and J lost 1; bases outside the gene matches: 5. The CDR3 spans 14 residues. This CDR3 is CASRTGTANTEAFF. CDR3 in DNA: TGTGCCAGCAGAACCGGGACAGCGAACACTGAAGCTTTCTTT.

This chain connects TRBV24-1 to TRBJ2-7, with D maybe TRBD2 (6 bases). CDR3 size: 14 residues. Germline CDR1 and CDR2: KGHDR and SFDVKD. V lost 2 bases, J lost 2 bases, and 9 bases lay in between. For the CDR3, the DNA is TGTGCCACCAGTGATTCTCGGGAGACCTACGAGCAGTACTTC. As protein: CATSDSRETYEQYF.